This section outlines one T cell receptor (beta chain) sequence together with its context. The target antigen is unknown. TCRdb re-derived calls from the 5' RACE reads in MiXCR, one entry per CDR3 protein. The sample holds over 300,000 distinct CDR3 sequences; roughly 7% are singletons and the top ten take roughly a sixth. The V end was cut by 5 bases, the J end by 0 bases, with 11 bases between. In germline, CDR1 is MNHEY, CDR2 SMNVEV (reference sequence). There are 15 residues in the CDR3. The sample comes from a study of T cells after yellow fever vaccination. Findings and limits, study-wide: On re-exposure, the response was weaker but peaked faster, at day 5 versus 15. Abundant clonotypes (contaminants from the bulk population) could be present in FACS-sorted repertoires.

The clonotype comes from a man between 18 and 29 years old who received the YFV17D yellow fever vaccine. Sequenced material: PBMCs, taken roughly 45 days after the first yellow fever vaccination. The J gene is TRBJ2-1, the V gene TRBV27; D is possibly TRBD1 (5 bases). CDR3 sequence: CASSPTASSYNEQFF. The CDR3 nucleotides are TGTGCCAGCAGTCCGACAGCGAGCTCCTACAATGAGCAGTTCTTC.